Listed here are 29 T cell receptor beta chains from one sample, sequenced in a study of Graves' ophthalmopathy and Graves' hyperthyroidism. RNA transcripts yielded amplified TCR beta CDR3 regions. The authors performed first-round RT-PCR with HTBI primers and then a second-round multiplex PCR. Using its own MiXCR run on the multiplex PCR reads, TCRdb lists one record per CDR3 protein. The repertoire holds about 500,000 distinct CDR3 sequences, with 35% to 45% as singletons. The source material was peripheral blood or thyroid tissue (not recorded which). The receptors shown here come from an adult man with Graves' hyperthyroidism.

The table lists this clonotype with a few counts. A much larger clone sits a single nucleotide away, making a read error possible. The chain joins TRBV7-8 to TRBJ1-1, with D tentatively TRBD1 (5 bases). Trimming removed 4 bases at V and 0 bases at J, with 12 bases between. The CDR3 extends over 15 amino acids. CDR1 is SGHVS, CDR2 FQNEAQ, per germline. Here the CDR3 reads CASSSQAGLNTEAFF. For the CDR3, the DNA is TGTGCCAGCAGCTCCCAGGCAGGGCTGAACACTGAAGCTTTCTTT.

This sequence joins TRBV20-1 and TRBJ1-6; D ambiguous. There are 14 residues in the CDR3. Germline CDR1 reads DFQATT; CDR2 reads SNEGSKA (reference sequence). The V end lost 5 bases, the J end lost 7 bases, and 15 bases lay between the germline ends. The DNA of the CDR3 is TGCAGTGCTGCGGATGGGTTAGGCAATTCACCCCTCCACTTT. This encodes CSAADGLGNSPLHF.

Ten or more counts support this clonotype. CDR3 protein: CASQGYTEAFF. The CDR3 DNA reads TGTGCCAGTCAGGGGTACACTGAAGCTTTCTTT. This chain uses TRBV19 with TRBJ1-1, with a weak D call TRBD1 (6 bases). The CDR3 runs to 11 residues. Looked up from germline, CDR1 is LNHDA and CDR2 is SQIVND (reference sequence). With 8 bases removed from V and 3 bases from J, the gap between germline ends came to 7 bases.

This clonotype turned up a few times. This chain's CDR3 is CASSRSGGLGETQYF. Here the CDR3 DNA reads TGCGCCAGCAGTAGGTCGGGGGGCCTCGGGGAGACCCAGTACTTC. V gene TRBV5-1 combines with J gene TRBJ2-5; D might be TRBD2 (7 bases). Germline V gene data show CDR1 as SGHRS and CDR2 as YFSETQ. The CDR3 contains 15 residues. The ends were cut back, 5 bases at V and 5 bases at J, with 19 bases in the middle.

The rearrangement links TRBV5-1 to TRBJ2-3, with D uncertain. Germline V lookup: CDR1 SGHRS, CDR2 YFSETQ. The CDR3 runs to 15 residues. V shed 0 bases and J shed 2 bases, with 10 bases lying between them. CDR3 in amino acids: CASSLVILNTDTQYF. In DNA, the CDR3 is TGCGCCAGCAGCTTGGTTATCTTAAACACAGATACGCAGTATTTT.

This clonotype occurred a few times. The chain links TRBV28 to TRBJ1-5; D possibly corresponds to TRBD1 (6 bases). Trimming took 2 bases from V and 7 from J, leaving 15 bases between them. CDR3 size: 15 residues. The germline gives CDR1 MDHEN, CDR2 SYDVKM. CDR3 nucleotide sequence: TGTGCCAGCAGTTTAGAGGCAGGGGTAGGGCAGCCCCAGCATTTT. Its translation is CASSLEAGVGQPQHF. Full variable domain (missing parts from reference TRBV28 and TRBJ1-5): DVKVTQSSRYLVKRTGEKVFLECVQDMDHENMFWYRQDPGLGLRLIYFSYDVKMKEKGDIPEGYSVSREKKERFSLILESASTNQTSMYLCASSLEAGVGQPQHFGDGTRLSIL.

This clonotype was detected only a few times. This chain joins TRBV7-8 and TRBJ1-6; D remains ambiguous. Germline V CDR1 and CDR2: SGHVS, FQNEAQ. The length of the CDR3 is 18 residues. V was shortened by 6 bases and J by 4 bases, with 22 bases between the two germline ends. The CDR3 region has the DNA TGTGCCAGCAGTTACGTCCGGGGTGAATCCGATTATAATTCACCCCTCCACTTT. It encodes CASSYVRGESDYNSPLHF.

The J gene is TRBJ2-6, the V gene TRBV7-6, with 7 bases lining up with TRBD2. This CDR3 comprises 19 residues. Germline loops: CDR1 SGHVS, CDR2 FNYEAQ. With 2 bases clipped from V and 0 bases from J, the junction kept 10 bases outside the gene matches. CDR3 region: CASSLFSSGTGSGANVLTF. Here the CDR3 DNA reads TGTGCCAGCAGCTTATTCTCAAGCGGGACGGGCTCTGGGGCCAACGTCCTGACTTTC.

In this sample, this clonotype turned up a few times. The V and J genes are TRBV12-3 or TRBV12-4 and TRBJ2-5; 9 bases map to TRBD1. This CDR3 spans 18 amino acids. V gave up 4 bases and J gave up 2 bases; unmatched junction bases: 14. The CDR3 region has the DNA TGTGCCAGCAGTTACTTCCGGGACAGGGAGTTTTTACAAGAGACCCAGTACTTC. Its protein is CASSYFRDREFLQETQYF.

The V gene is TRBV15, the J gene TRBJ2-5; 13 nucleotides agree with TRBD2. Germline V gives CDR1 LNHNV, CDR2 YYDKDF (reference sequence). V lost 9 bases, J lost 5 bases, and 6 bases stayed unmatched. The CDR3 contains 14 residues. CDR3 sequence reads: CATAGTSGAETQYF. CDR3 sequence (DNA): TGTGCCACTGCCGGGACTAGCGGGGCCGAGACCCAGTACTTC.

The gene calls are TRBV12-3 or TRBV12-4 and TRBJ1-6; a weak D match, TRBD1 (6 bases). Trimming stripped 3 bases from V and 7 bases from J, with 13 bases between. The CDR3 covers 15 residues. CDR3 nucleotides: TGTGCCAGCAGTTTGGGTAGCGGGGGCAATTCACCCCTCCACTTT. Its translation is CASSLGSGGNSPLHF.

This clonotype was observed many times. The chain employs TRBV7-4 and TRBJ2-7, with 7 positions matching TRBD1. This CDR3 spans 15 amino acids. V lost 5 bases, J lost 1 base, and 8 bases stayed unmatched. Germline CDR1 SGHVT, CDR2 SQSDAQ. CDR3 nucleotides: TGTGCCAGCAGCGACCCGGGACAGACATCCTACGAGCAGTACTTC. Amino acids: CASSDPGQTSYEQYF.

This clonotype appeared many times. The genes are TRBV5-1 and TRBJ2-7, with 9 bases that match TRBD2. CDR1 and CDR2 from the germline V gene are SGHRS and YFSETQ. V lost 0 bases to trimming and J lost 2 bases; unmatched junction nucleotides: 3. This CDR3 is 15 amino acids long. CDR3 sequence: CASSLGLAAAYEQYF. CDR3 nucleotides: TGCGCCAGCAGCTTGGGACTAGCGGCCGCCTACGAGCAGTACTTC.

The chain has TRBV27 and TRBJ2-7; 7 nucleotides agree with TRBD2. The germline gives CDR1 MNHEY, CDR2 SMNVEV (reference sequence). J was trimmed by 2 bases and V by 6 bases; bases with no gene match: 4. CDR3 length equals 13 residues. CDR3 loop: CASSTSVTYEQYF. CDR3 sequence (DNA): TGTGCCAGCAGCACTAGCGTAACCTACGAGCAGTACTTC.

This clonotype showed up just once. The J gene is TRBJ2-7, the V gene TRBV28; TRBD1 is a possible D gene (6 bases). The CDR3 extends over 16 amino acids. With 4 bases removed from V and 3 bases from J, the gap between germline ends came to 19 bases. Germline V gives CDR1 MDHEN, CDR2 SYDVKM. The CDR3 DNA is TGTGCCAGCAGTTCAGAAACAGGGTCAGCTAACTACGAGCAGTACTTC. The encoded protein is CASSSETGSANYEQYF.

The rearrangement links TRBV29-1 to TRBJ2-7; 7 bases line up with TRBD2. V lost 2 bases, J lost 2 bases, and 3 bases stayed unmatched. CDR3 length equals 13 residues. Looked up from germline, CDR1 is SQVTM and CDR2 is ANQGSEA. Here the CDR3 DNA reads TGCAGCGTTGAAAGCCTAGCGGCCTACGAGCAGTACTTC. Its translation is CSVESLAAYEQYF.

This clonotype was seen ten or more times. The chain has TRBV9 and TRBJ2-2, with no clear D. Germline values: CDR1 SGDLS, CDR2 YYNGEE. V lost 0 bases and J lost 4, with 13 bases in between. The CDR3 is 16 amino acids. The CDR3 here is CASSVGGDPTTGELFF. For the CDR3, the DNA is TGTGCCAGCAGCGTAGGGGGTGACCCTACCACCGGGGAGCTGTTTTTT.

The chain joins TRBV2 to TRBJ1-6; D is undetermined. The germline gives CDR1 SNHLY, CDR2 FYNNEI. V lost 7 bases and J lost 5, with 9 bases in between. CDR3 length equals 13 residues. The CDR3 bases are TGTGCCAGCAACGGAGGACATAATTCACCCCTCCACTTT. This codes for CASNGGHNSPLHF.

This CDR3 reads CTSSDQASGNTIYF. DNA of the CDR3: TGTACCAGCAGTGATCAGGCCTCTGGAAACACCATATATTTT. V is TRBV7-2 and J is TRBJ1-3, with D uncertain. This CDR3 contains 14 residues. CDR1 SGHTA and CDR2 FQGNSA come from the germline V gene. Trimming took off 6 bases at V and 0 bases at J, with 9 bases between the two ends. The variable domain in full, completed from reference TRBV7-2 and TRBJ1-3, reads GAGVSQSPSNKVTEKGKDVELRCDPISGHTALYWYRQSLGQGLEFLIYFQGNSAPDKSGLPSDRFSAERTGGSVSTLTIQRTQQEDSAVYLCTSSDQASGNTIYFGEGSWLTVV.

The rearrangement joins TRBV2 to TRBJ2-7, with 9 positions matching TRBD2. The CDR3 has 15 amino acids. The ends lost 4 bases at V and 0 bases at J; junction bases unmatched: 4. Germline values: CDR1 SNHLY, CDR2 FYNNEI. CDR3: CASSGTSVLSYEQYF. CDR3 DNA: TGTGCCAGCAGTGGGACTAGCGTACTCTCCTACGAGCAGTACTTC.

J is TRBJ2-5 and V is TRBV20-1, with 7 bases identical to TRBD1. Germline V gives CDR1 DFQATT, CDR2 SNEGSKA (reference sequence). With 6 bases clipped from V and 4 bases from J, the junction kept 14 bases outside the gene matches. The CDR3 contains 15 residues. The CDR3 DNA sequence: TGCAGTGCCCAGACCCCGGGACAGACCTTAGAGACCCAGTACTTC. It yields the protein CSAQTPGQTLETQYF.

This chain joins TRBV5-4 and TRBJ2-7, with 7 bases fitting TRBD1. V lost 4 bases and J lost 2; bases outside the gene matches: 6. The CDR3 runs to 14 residues. From germline, CDR1 is SGHNT and CDR2 YYREEE (reference sequence). The CDR3 reads CASSNTGTAYEQYF. The CDR3 DNA is TGTGCCAGCAGCAATACCGGGACAGCCTACGAGCAGTACTTC.

This chain links TRBV25-1 with TRBJ2-2, with a weak D call TRBD2 (6 bases). The CDR3 is made up of 15 amino acids. V gave up 8 bases and J gave up 0 bases, with 13 bases separating them. Germline CDR1 reads MGHDK; CDR2 reads SYGVNS. The CDR3 spells CASRFGSANTGELFF. The CDR3 DNA reads as TGTGCCAGCCGCTTCGGGAGCGCGAACACCGGGGAGCTGTTTTTT.

The chain carries TRBV20-1 and TRBJ1-1; D gene uncertain. CDR1 DFQATT and CDR2 SNEGSKA come from the germline V gene (reference sequence). The length of the CDR3 is 11 residues. V was trimmed by 8 bases and J by 1 base, leaving 8 bases between them. CDR3 protein: CSLNGNTEAFF. In nucleotides, the CDR3 is TGCAGTTTAAACGGGAACACTGAAGCTTTCTTT.

The chain employs TRBV10-1 and TRBJ2-5, with D perhaps TRBD1 or TRBD2 (5 bases each). Germline CDR1 is WNHNN and CDR2 is SYGVQD (reference sequence). The CDR3 runs 14 residues. Trimming removed 2 bases at V and 5 bases at J, with 12 bases between. CDR3 in DNA: TGCGCCAGCAGTGAGGGGGGACCAAGGGAGACCCAGTACTTC. Protein: CASSEGGPRETQYF.

This clonotype occurred many times. The chain combines TRBV3-1 with TRBJ1-2; unclear D gene. Germline V CDR1 and CDR2: LGHDT, YNNKEL (reference sequence). The V gene lost 1 base and the J gene lost 6 bases, with 12 bases spanning the gap. The CDR3 covers 14 residues. CDR3 coding DNA: TGTGCCAGCAGCCAAGGGGCAGGAGCAGATGGCTACACCTTC. Amino acid sequence: CASSQGAGADGYTF.

About this clonotype itself: Possible read error: a much larger clone is one base away. The rearrangement uses TRBV10-3 and TRBJ1-6; no definite D call. Germline CDR1 ENHRY, CDR2 SYGVKD. This CDR3 is 15 amino acids long. The CDR3 DNA sequence: TGTGCCAGCAGTGCCGGGAGCTCGGGTAATTTACCCCTCCACTTT. Translated: CASSAGSSGNLPLHF.

The chain uses TRBV7-2 and TRBJ2-1; weak D call: TRBD1 (6 bases). The germline V gene has CDR1 SGHTA and CDR2 FQGNSA. The CDR3 spans 16 residues. V lost 1 base, J lost 3 bases, and 13 bases lay in between. The chain's CDR3 is CASSLGTGSRYNEQFF. The CDR3, as DNA: TGTGCCAGCAGCTTAGGTACAGGGAGTCGCTACAATGAGCAGTTCTTC.

This clonotype was seen only a few times. The rearrangement uses TRBV6-5 and TRBJ1-2, with D unclear. Trimming left V 5 bases short and J 8 bases short, with 18 bases between. Germline V CDR1 and CDR2: MNHEY, SVGAGI. There are 14 residues in the CDR3. CDR3 protein: CASSQPGISLGYTF. The DNA of the CDR3 is TGTGCCAGCAGTCAACCCGGGATTTCTTTGGGCTACACCTTC.